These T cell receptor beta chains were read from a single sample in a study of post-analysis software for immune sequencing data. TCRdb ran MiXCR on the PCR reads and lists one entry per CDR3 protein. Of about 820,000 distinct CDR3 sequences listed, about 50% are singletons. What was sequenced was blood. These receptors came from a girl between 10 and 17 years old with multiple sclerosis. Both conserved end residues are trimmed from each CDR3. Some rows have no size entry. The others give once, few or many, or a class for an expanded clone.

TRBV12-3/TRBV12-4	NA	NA	ASSPQGAKAYEQY
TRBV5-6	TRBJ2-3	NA	ASSLSPSGTDTQY
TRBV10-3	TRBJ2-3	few	AISVEAATQY
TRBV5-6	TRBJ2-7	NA	ASSFRTATYEQY
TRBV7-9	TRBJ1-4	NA	ASSFGGNEKLF
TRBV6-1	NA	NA	ASSAARDRVHEQY
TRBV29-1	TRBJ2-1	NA	SADRQGWNEQF
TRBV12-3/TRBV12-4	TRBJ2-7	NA	ASRLLGGYEQY
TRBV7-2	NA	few	ASSLNGRGILDEQY
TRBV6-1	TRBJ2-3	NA	ASSEARGGATDTQY
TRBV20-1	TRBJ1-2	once	SARSFLYDYT
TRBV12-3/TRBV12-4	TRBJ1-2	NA	ASSFRPYGYT
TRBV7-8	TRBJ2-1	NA	ASSPPGTSGDEQF
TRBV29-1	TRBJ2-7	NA	SVGESQGAGEQY
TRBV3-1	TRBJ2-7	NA	ASSRSAGEAYEQY
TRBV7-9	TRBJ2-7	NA	ASSKVAGYEQY
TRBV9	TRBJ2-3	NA	ASSPRLAGGRVDTDTQY
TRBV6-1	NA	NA	ASRGTSGGRTYEQY
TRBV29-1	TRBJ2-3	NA	SATGPLSTDTQY
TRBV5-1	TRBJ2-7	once	ASSLTSGDNSYEQY
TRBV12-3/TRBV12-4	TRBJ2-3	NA	ASSSGQGQTDTQY
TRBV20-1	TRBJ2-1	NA	SARDAGLAVYNEQF
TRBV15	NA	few	ATSRGSGSPCEQY
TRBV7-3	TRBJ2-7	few	ASSRVGGEQY
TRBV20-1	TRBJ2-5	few	SASPYTGNQETQY
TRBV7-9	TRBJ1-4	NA	ASSLAVSAYRREKLF
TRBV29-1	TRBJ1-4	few	SVEVGREGAKLF
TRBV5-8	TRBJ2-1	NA	ASSLAIRLAKNNEQF
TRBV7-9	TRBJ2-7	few	ASSPLEKNYEQY
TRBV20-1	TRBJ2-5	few	SARDPESRGVQETQY
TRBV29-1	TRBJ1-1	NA	SALSGGNTEAF
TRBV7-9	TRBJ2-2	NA	ASSPGTSGRSPNTGELF
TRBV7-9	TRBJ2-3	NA	ASSGWERAGDTDTQY
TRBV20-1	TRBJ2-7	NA	SARETRDRSYEQY
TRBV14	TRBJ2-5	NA	ASSPGPRKETQY
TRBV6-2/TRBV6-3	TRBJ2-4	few	ASSYADRRNGVQY
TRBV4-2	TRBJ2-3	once	ASSQEVRHTDTQY
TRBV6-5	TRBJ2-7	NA	ASTSGTRLYEQY
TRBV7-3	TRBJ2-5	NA	ASSVLGLTQETQY
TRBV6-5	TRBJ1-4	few	ASSRTGLAGEKLF
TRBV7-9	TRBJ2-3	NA	ASSFELAGADTQY
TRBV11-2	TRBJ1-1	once	ASSLFKTLGTEAF
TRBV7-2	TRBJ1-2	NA	ATSLGAQNGYT
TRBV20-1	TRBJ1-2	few	SARGAGTVYGYT
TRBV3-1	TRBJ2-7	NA	ASSQGVLRGSAEQY
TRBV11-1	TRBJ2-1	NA	ASSLTGTKLYNEQF
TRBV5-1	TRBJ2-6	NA	ASCFGSGHRSSGANVLT
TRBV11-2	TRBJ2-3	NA	ASSFSGRGTDTQY